Detailed here is one TCR beta chain. In the authors' methods: The assay estimated nucleated cells by amplifying reference gene primers. This table comes from immunoSEQ multiplex PCR, and its TCRdb copy is limited to in-frame clones, with some not included. V and J calls and clone size are as listed in that table; D and trimming were resolved from the DNA. The table lists about 110,000 clones, over 60% of them singletons. This CDR3 has 15 amino acids. The V and J ends lost 6 bases and 4 bases respectively, with 19 bases between them. Germline CDR1 reads DFQATT; CDR2 reads SNEGSKA (reference sequence). The data were taken from a study of blood T cell repertoires in COVID-19. Turning to the study itself: Researchers got acute and convalescent COVID-19 samples from the United States, Italy and Spain. T cells, B-cell-depleted T cells, or PBMCs supplied cDNA or gDNA.

The chain carries TRBV20-1 and TRBJ1-5, with D possibly TRBD1 on 5 matching bases. This receptor was obtained from an older man with acute or convalescent COVID-19. The sequenced material came from peripheral blood. CDR3: CSASQGGGPNQPQHF. The CDR3 DNA reads TGCAGTGCAAGTCAGGGAGGAGGGCCAAATCAGCCCCAGCATTTT.